This T cell receptor beta chain was sequenced during a study of spatial heterogeneity in lung cancer. As for the study in general: The study consistently detected more beta-chain than alpha-chain sequences.

Trimming cost V 0 bases and J 0 bases, with 12 bases left between them. The germline CDR1 and CDR2 sequences are DFQATT and SNEGSKA (reference sequence). The length of the CDR3 is 15 residues. Turning to this clonotype: Its antigen remains unknown.

Study results and limitations: There were more appearances of ubiquitous expanded tumor TCRs in blood at resection than at follow-up.

The time point denotes: sample taken at primary tumor resection. Each TCR cDNA molecule bore a unique molecular identifier. Each CDR3 protein gets one entry after TCRdb re-called the 5' RACE reads with MiXCR. The sample lists 9,500 to 12,000 distinct CDR3 sequences, 6% to 6.5% occurring once. The origin of this receptor is a male donor with early-stage non-small cell lung cancer. J is TRBJ2-7 and V is TRBV20-1; D uncertain. The sample in question was PBMCs, obtained at surgery. The CDR3: CSAREGQASSYEQYF. As DNA, the CDR3 is TGCAGTGCTAGAGAAGGCCAGGCTAGCTCCTACGAGCAGTACTTC.